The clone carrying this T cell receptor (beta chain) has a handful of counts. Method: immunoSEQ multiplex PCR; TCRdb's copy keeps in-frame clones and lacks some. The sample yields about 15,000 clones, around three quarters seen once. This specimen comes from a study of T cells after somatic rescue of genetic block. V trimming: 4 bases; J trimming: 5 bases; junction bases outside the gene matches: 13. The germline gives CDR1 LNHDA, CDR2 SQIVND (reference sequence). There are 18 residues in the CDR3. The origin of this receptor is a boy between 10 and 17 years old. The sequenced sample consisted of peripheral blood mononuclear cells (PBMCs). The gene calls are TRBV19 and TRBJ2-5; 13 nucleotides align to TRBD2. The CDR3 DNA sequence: TGTGCCAGTAGTAGATATTCCGGGACTAGCGGGGCACGGGAGACCCAGTACTTC. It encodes CASSRYSGTSGARETQYF.